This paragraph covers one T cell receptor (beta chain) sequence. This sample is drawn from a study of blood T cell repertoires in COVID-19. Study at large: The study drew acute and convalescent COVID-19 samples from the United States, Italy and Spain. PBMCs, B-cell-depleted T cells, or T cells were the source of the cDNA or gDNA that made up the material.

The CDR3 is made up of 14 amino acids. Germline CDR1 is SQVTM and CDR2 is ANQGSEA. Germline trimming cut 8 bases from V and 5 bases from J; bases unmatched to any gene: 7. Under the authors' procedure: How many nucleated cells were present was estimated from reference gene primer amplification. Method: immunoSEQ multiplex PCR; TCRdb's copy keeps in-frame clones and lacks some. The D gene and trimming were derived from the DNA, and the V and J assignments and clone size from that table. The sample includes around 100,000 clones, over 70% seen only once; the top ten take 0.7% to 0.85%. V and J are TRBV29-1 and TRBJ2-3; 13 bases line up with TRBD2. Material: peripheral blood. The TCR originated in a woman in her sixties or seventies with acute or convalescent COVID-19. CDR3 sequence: CSSTSGGPIDTQYF. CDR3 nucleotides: TGCAGCTCGACTAGCGGGGGGCCCATAGATACGCAGTATTTT.